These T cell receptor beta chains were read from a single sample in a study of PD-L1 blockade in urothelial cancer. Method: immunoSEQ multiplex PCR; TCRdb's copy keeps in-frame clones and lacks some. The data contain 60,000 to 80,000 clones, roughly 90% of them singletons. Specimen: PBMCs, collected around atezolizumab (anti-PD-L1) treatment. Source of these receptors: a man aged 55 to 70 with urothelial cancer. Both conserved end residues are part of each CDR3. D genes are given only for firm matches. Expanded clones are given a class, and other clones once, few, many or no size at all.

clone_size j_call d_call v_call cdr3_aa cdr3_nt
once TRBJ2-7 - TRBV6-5 CASSNSGQSSTYEQYF TGTGCCAGCAGTAACTCCGGACAGTCAAGTACCTACGAGCAGTACTTC
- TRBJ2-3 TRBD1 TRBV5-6 CASSSYDRDRGPSTQYF TGTGCCAGCAGCTCGTATGATCGGGACAGGGGGCCGAGCACGCAGTATTTT
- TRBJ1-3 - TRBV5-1 CASSWSDSPGNTIYF TGCGCCAGCAGCTGGTCGGACAGCCCTGGAAACACCATATATTTT
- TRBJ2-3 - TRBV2 CASRLVRLLPFTDTQYF TGTGCCAGCCGCCTAGTACGACTCCTACCTTTCACAGATACGCAGTATTTT
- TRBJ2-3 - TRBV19 CASTRAGLTDTQYF TGTGCCAGTACCCGCGCGGGCCTCACAGATACGCAGTATTTT
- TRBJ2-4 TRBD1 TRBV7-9 CASSFGGGQGENIQYF TGTGCCAGCAGCTTCGGAGGGGGACAGGGGGAAAACATTCAGTACTTC
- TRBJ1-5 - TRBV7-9 CASSPDGNQPQHF TGTGCCAGCAGCCCAGACGGGAATCAGCCCCAGCATTTT
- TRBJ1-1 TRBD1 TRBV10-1 CASRGTGGTEAFF TGCGCCAGCAGAGGGACAGGGGGCACTGAAGCTTTCTTT
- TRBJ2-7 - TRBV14 CASSHRGSYEQYF TGTGCCAGCAGCCACAGGGGTTCCTACGAGCAGTACTTC
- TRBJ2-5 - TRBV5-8 CASSLPLAERYQETQYF TGTGCCAGCAGCCTCCCGCTGGCGGAACGATACCAAGAGACCCAGTACTTC
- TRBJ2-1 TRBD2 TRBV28 CASRLRKLAGVRNEQFF TGTGCCAGCCGGCTGAGAAAACTAGCGGGAGTGCGGAATGAGCAGTTCTTC
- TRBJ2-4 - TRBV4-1 CASSQDFRERTKNIQYF TGCGCCAGCAGCCAAGACTTCCGGGAGAGAACCAAAAACATTCAGTACTTC
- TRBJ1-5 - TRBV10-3 CATEQGLSNQPQHF TGTGCCACCGAGCAGGGCCTTAGCAATCAGCCCCAGCATTTT
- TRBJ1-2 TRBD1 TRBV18 CASSLGTGDRGYTF TGTGCCAGCTCACTAGGGACAGGGGATAGAGGCTACACCTTC
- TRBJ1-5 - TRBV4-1 CASSQENRRNQPQHF TGCGCCAGCAGCCAAGAGAACAGGAGAAATCAGCCCCAGCATTTT
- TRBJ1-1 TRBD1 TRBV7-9 CASSPTGVGGTEAFF TGTGCCAGCAGTCCGACAGGGGTAGGGGGCACTGAAGCTTTCTTT
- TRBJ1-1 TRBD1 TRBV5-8 CASSLDTGGRKGTEAFF TGTGCCAGCAGCTTGGACACAGGGGGCAGGAAGGGGACTGAAGCTTTCTTT
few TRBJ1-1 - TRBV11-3 CASSFRALQGEAFF TGTGCCAGCAGCTTTAGGGCGTTACAGGGTGAAGCTTTCTTT
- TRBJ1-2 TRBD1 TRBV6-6 CASSHRQGEGYTF TGTGCCAGCAGCCATAGACAGGGGGAAGGCTACACCTTC
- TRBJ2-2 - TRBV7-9 CASSKRRDGELFF TGTGCCAGCAGCAAACGCAGGGACGGGGAGCTGTTTTTT
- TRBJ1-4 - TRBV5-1 CASSLGATNEKLFF TGCGCCAGCAGCTTAGGGGCCACTAATGAAAAACTGTTTTTT
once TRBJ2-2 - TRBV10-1 CASRGRGTGELFF TGCGCCAGCAGAGGAAGGGGGACCGGGGAGCTGTTTTTT
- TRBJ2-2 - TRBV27 CASSLSRGNAGELFF TGTGCCAGCAGTTTATCCCGCGGGAACGCCGGGGAGCTGTTTTTT
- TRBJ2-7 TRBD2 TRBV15 CATSSPTSGMSYEQYF TGTGCCACCAGCTCGCCGACTAGCGGAATGTCCTACGAGCAGTACTTC
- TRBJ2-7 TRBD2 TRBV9 CASSPRDLAGGYEQYF TGTGCCAGCAGCCCAAGGGATCTAGCGGGAGGCTACGAGCAGTACTTC
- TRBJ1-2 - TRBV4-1 CASSQDGVANYGYTF TGCGCCAGCAGCCAAGACGGGGTAGCCAACTATGGCTACACCTTC
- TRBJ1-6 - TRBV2 CASSGQFGASSPLHF TGTGCCAGCAGTGGACAGTTTGGCGCCTCTTCACCCCTCCACTTT
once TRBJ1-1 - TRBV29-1 CSVSNEGTEAFF TGCAGCGTCTCAAATGAGGGCACTGAAGCTTTCTTT
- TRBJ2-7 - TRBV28 CASAGQVPTYEQYF TGTGCCAGCGCGGGGCAGGTTCCAACCTACGAGCAGTACTTC
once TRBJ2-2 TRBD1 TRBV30 CAWSVHGSDRTRRTGELFF TGTGCCTGGAGTGTACACGGGTCGGACAGGACGAGAAGGACCGGGGAGCTGTTTTTT
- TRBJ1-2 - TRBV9 CASSGSPNRGGNKAIPNYGYTF TGTGCCAGCAGCGGTAGCCCAAACCGGGGGGGGAACAAAGCTATACCTAACTATGGCTACACCTTC
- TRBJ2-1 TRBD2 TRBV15 CATNHPTGGSNEQFF TGTGCCACCAACCATCCCACGGGGGGAAGCAATGAGCAGTTCTTC
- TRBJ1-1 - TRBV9 CASSDRVNTEAFF TGTGCCAGCAGCGACAGGGTGAACACTGAAGCTTTCTTT
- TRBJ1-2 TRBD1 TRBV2 CASSVTGNGYTF TGTGCCAGCAGCGTGACAGGGAACGGCTACACCTTC
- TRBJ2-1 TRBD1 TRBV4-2 CASSPSGQGANEQFF TGTGCCAGCAGCCCCTCGGGACAGGGGGCGAATGAGCAGTTCTTC
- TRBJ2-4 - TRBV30 CAWNAGGLAKNIQYF TGTGCCTGGAATGCGGGCGGGCTAGCCAAAAACATTCAGTACTTC
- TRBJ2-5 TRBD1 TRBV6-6 CASRPQGEVKTQYF TGTGCCAGCAGACCGCAGGGGGAAGTCAAGACCCAGTACTTC
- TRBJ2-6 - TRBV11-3 CASSSKHGGTGANVLTF TGTGCCAGCAGCTCGAAGCACGGAGGGACTGGGGCCAACGTCCTGACTTTC
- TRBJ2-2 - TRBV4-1 CASSPLLGAPGELFF TGCGCCAGCAGCCCGTTGCTGGGCGCTCCCGGGGAGCTGTTTTTT
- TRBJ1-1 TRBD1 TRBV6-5 CATQPTGVDTEAFF TGTGCCACCCAACCGACAGGGGTTGACACTGAAGCTTTCTTT
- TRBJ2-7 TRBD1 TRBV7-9 CASSLYTARTPGGDYEQYF TGTGCCAGCAGCCTGTATACGGCCCGGACTCCAGGGGGTGACTACGAGCAGTACTTC
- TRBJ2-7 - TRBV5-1 CASSSLQTYEQYF TGCGCCAGCAGCTCCCTCCAGACCTACGAGCAGTACTTC
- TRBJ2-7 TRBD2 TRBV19 CASSTGSGRFTAYEQYF TGTGCCAGTAGTACGGGTAGCGGGAGGTTCACCGCCTACGAGCAGTACTTC
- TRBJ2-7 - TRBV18 CASSLDFESYEQYF TGTGCCAGCTCACTTGACTTCGAATCTTACGAGCAGTACTTC
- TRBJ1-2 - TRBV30 CAWSDSMTALYGYTF TGTGCCTGGAGCGACTCGATGACAGCTCTCTATGGCTACACCTTC